This T cell receptor (beta chain) was retrieved from a study of cytomegalovirus exposure and HLA in healthy donors. On the study more broadly: In a later analysis, the 90 to 150 validation repertoires were reported to have used the same platform as the roughly 700 first-cohort repertoires.

Clones were read by immunoSEQ multiplex PCR, and TCRdb kept only the in-frame ones, dropping some. The sample holds 150,000 to 200,000 clones, about 90% seen once. Germline lookup yields CDR1 SGHVS and CDR2 FQNEAQ. After removal of 1 base from V and 8 bases from J, the junction contained 7 bases not matched to a gene. The CDR3 consists of 15 residues. A roughly 120-subject validation cohort, separate from the approximately 610-subject first cohort, supplied the donors. V is TRBV7-8 and J is TRBJ2-1; TRBD2 matches 8 bases. The TCR comes from a woman younger than 30 in good health and CMV-seropositive. The material sequenced was PBMCs. The CDR3 here is CASSLVVREAHEQFF. DNA for the CDR3: TGTGCCAGCAGCTTAGTTGTGCGGGAGGCTCATGAGCAGTTCTTC. The full variable domain, with the rest looked up from reference TRBV7-8 and TRBJ2-1, is GAGVSQSPRYKVAKRGQDVALRCDPISGHVSLFWYQQALGQGPEFLTYFQNEAQLDKSGLPSDRFFAERPEGSVSTLKIQRTQQEDSAVYLCASSLVVREAHEQFFGPGTRLTVL.